What follows are 18 T cell receptor beta chains derived from one specimen sequenced in a study of T cell responses to AZD1222 COVID-19 vaccine. Libraries were prepared by immunoSEQ multiplex PCR; TCRdb keeps only in-frame clonotypes and omits some of them. The data show roughly 160,000 clones, with about nine tenths seen just once and around 1.5% held by the top ten. This specimen consisted of peripheral blood, obtained on day 0 of AZD1222 vaccination. These TCRs come from an adult in good health.

The rearrangement joins TRBV18 to TRBJ1-3; D ambiguous. V was clipped by 3 bases and J by 4 bases, with 10 bases between them. The CDR3 loop spans 14 amino acids. CDR1 KGHSH and CDR2 LQKENI come from the germline V gene. CDR3 bases: TGTGCCAGCTCACCCGGAGACTGGGGAAACACCATATATTTT. Translated, it gives CASSPGDWGNTIYF. The full variable domain, with the rest looked up from reference TRBV18 and TRBJ1-3, is NAGVMQNPRHLVRRRGQEARLRCSPMKGHSHVYWYRQLPEEGLKFMVYLQKENIIDESGMPKERFSAEFPKEGPSILRIQQVVRGDSAAYFCASSPGDWGNTIYFGEGSWLTVV.

This clone was observed a few times. This chain joins TRBV6-5 and TRBJ2-7; 10 bases line up with TRBD1. The CDR3 contains 15 residues. V shed 6 bases, J shed 0 bases, and the junction held 5 bases outside the gene matches. Germline CDR1 is MNHEY and CDR2 is SVGAGI. CDR3 DNA: TGTGCCAGCAGGGATCGGACAGGGGGCTCCTACGAGCAGTACTTC. Its protein product is CASRDRTGGSYEQYF.

The chain carries TRBV4-1 and TRBJ1-5; a weak D match, TRBD1 (5 bases). The CDR3 has 16 amino acids. Between the trimmed V and J ends, which lost 0 bases and 4 bases, there was a span of 13 bases. CDR1 is MGHRA and CDR2 is YSYEKL in the germline V gene. Here the CDR3 DNA reads TGCGCCAGCAGCCAAGATAATCCAGGGATAAATCAGCCCCAGCATTTT. This gives the protein CASSQDNPGINQPQHF.

CDR3 residues: CATSDPSSPSTDTQYF. DNA of the CDR3: TGTGCCACCAGTGATCCTTCCTCTCCGAGCACAGATACGCAGTATTTT. The rearrangement uses TRBV24-1 and TRBJ2-3; D gene ambiguous. Germline CDR1 is KGHDR and CDR2 is SFDVKD. The length of the CDR3 is 16 residues. Trimming removed 3 bases from V and 0 bases from J, with 12 bases in between.

This clone has a single count. V is TRBV6-2 or TRBV6-3 and J is TRBJ2-7; no clear D. Per the germline V gene, CDR1 is MNHEY and CDR2 is SVGEGT. This CDR3 is 13 amino acids long. With 5 bases removed from V and 2 bases from J, the gap between germline ends came to 10 bases. CDR3 sequence: CASSLLFPYEQYF. In DNA form, the CDR3 reads TGTGCCAGCAGTCTACTCTTCCCCTACGAGCAGTACTTC.

DNA for the CDR3: TGTGCCAGCAGTTCGGACAGGGGGCGAGGTGAAGCTTTCTTT. Translation gives CASSSDRGRGEAFF. This chain links TRBV6-9 with TRBJ1-1, with 11 bases that match TRBD1. Germline CDR1 and CDR2: MNHGY and SVAAGI. This CDR3 spans 14 amino acids. V lost 4 bases, J lost 7 bases, and 5 bases stayed unmatched.

The V gene is TRBV5-1, the J gene TRBJ2-7, with 7 bases aligning to TRBD2. With V trimmed by 8 bases and J by 7 bases, 15 bases remained unmatched. CDR3 size: 14 residues. Germline CDR1 SGHRS, CDR2 YFSETQ. The CDR3 loop reads CASSGLGRVGEQYF. The CDR3 region has the DNA TGCGCCAGTTCTGGACTAGGTAGGGTGGGTGAGCAGTACTTC.

The table lists this clone with a count of one. The V call is TRBV29-1, the J call TRBJ1-1; unclear D gene. Germline CDR1 reads SQVTM; CDR2 reads ANQGSEA. The ends were cut back, 3 bases at V and 0 bases at J, with 8 bases in the middle. The CDR3 has 13 amino acids. The CDR3 region has the DNA TGCAGCGTTGAGGCCCGCATGAACACTGAAGCTTTCTTT. Its translation is CSVEARMNTEAFF. The whole variable domain, remainder taken from reference TRBV29-1 and TRBJ1-1, is SAVISQKPSRDICQRGTSLTIQCQVDSQVTMMFWYRQQPGQSLTLIATANQGSEATYESGFVIDKFPISRPNLTFSTLTVSNMSPEDSSIYLCSVEARMNTEAFFGQGTRLTVV.

The V call is TRBV5-4, the J call TRBJ1-2, with no clear D. CDR3 length equals 14 residues. Germline CDR1 SGHNT, CDR2 YYREEE (reference sequence). Trimming removed 0 bases from V and 5 bases from J, with 11 bases in between. The CDR3, as DNA: TGTGCCAGCAGCTTGGGTTCTGGAGATTATGGCTACACCTTC. Encoded protein: CASSLGSGDYGYTF. The full variable domain, with the rest looked up from reference TRBV5-4 and TRBJ1-2, is ETGVTQSPTHLIKTRGQQVTLRCSSQSGHNTVSWYQQALGQGPQFIFQYYREEENGRGNFPPRFSGLQFPNYSSELNVNALELDDSALYLCASSLGSGDYGYTFGSGTRLTVV.

The chain carries TRBV5-1 and TRBJ2-1; weak D call: TRBD1 (5 bases). V lost 0 bases, J lost 8 bases, and 12 bases lay in between. Germline CDR1 is SGHRS and CDR2 is YFSETQ. There are 14 residues in the CDR3. DNA for the CDR3: TGCGCCAGCAGCTTGGAGTGGACAATCGATGAGCAGTTCTTC. This sequence encodes CASSLEWTIDEQFF.

V usage is TRBV7-2 and J usage is TRBJ2-3; D is unresolved. V was trimmed by 5 bases and J by 2 bases, leaving 8 bases between them. Per germline, CDR1 SGHTA and CDR2 FQGNSA. The CDR3 has 13 amino acids. The CDR3 region has the DNA TGTGCCAGCAGCCCCTGGACCACAGATACGCAGTATTTT. It encodes CASSPWTTDTQYF.

CDR3 protein: CASSLDRGEGNTIYF. The CDR3 DNA sequence: TGTGCCAGCAGCCTCGACAGGGGTGAAGGAAACACCATATATTTT. The V call is TRBV6-5, the J call TRBJ1-3, with 8 bases aligning to TRBD1. This CDR3 comprises 15 residues. The V segment lost 6 bases and the J segment 4 bases; nucleotides outside the gene matches: 8. From germline, CDR1 is MNHEY and CDR2 SVGAGI.

The rearrangement links TRBV7-7 to TRBJ2-5, with 8 positions matching TRBD2. Germline loops: CDR1 SSHAT, CDR2 FNYEAQ (reference sequence). The CDR3 length is 12 residues. In DNA, the CDR3 is TGTGCTAGCGGGGCCGCTGGGGCGACCCAGTACTTC. Residues: CASGAAGATQYF.

The chain employs TRBV27 and TRBJ2-2; the D gene could be TRBD1 or TRBD2 (7 bases each). V was pared by 3 bases and J by 2 bases, with 13 bases between. This CDR3 comprises 16 residues. CDR1 is MNHEY and CDR2 is SMNVEV in the germline V gene (reference sequence). The CDR3 region is CASSLGGGINTGELFF. In DNA form, the CDR3 reads TGTGCCAGCAGTTTGGGAGGGGGCATCAACACCGGGGAGCTGTTTTTT.

CDR3 bases: TGCGCCAGCAGCTTCCAAGGACAGATGAACACTGAAGCTTTCTTT. Translation: CASSFQGQMNTEAFF. The V and J genes are TRBV5-1 and TRBJ1-1; TRBD1 is a possible D gene (6 bases). This CDR3 spans 15 amino acids. CDR1 is SGHRS and CDR2 is YFSETQ in the germline V gene. V gave up 2 bases and J gave up 0 bases, with 11 bases separating them.

The V call is TRBV5-1, the J call TRBJ2-1, with 12 bases lining up with TRBD2. CDR3 length: 16 residues. The V gene end was trimmed by 1 base and the J gene end by 6 bases; junction bases not matched to a gene: 5. The germline gives CDR1 SGHRS, CDR2 YFSETQ. CDR3 in DNA: TGCGCCAGCAGCTTGTTGACTAGCGGGGGCCCCAATGAGCAGTTCTTC. Translating it yields CASSLLTSGGPNEQFF. Full variable domain (missing parts from reference TRBV5-1 and TRBJ2-1): KAGVTQTPRYLIKTRGQQVTLSCSPISGHRSVSWYQQTPGQGLQFLFEYFSETQRNKGNFPGRFSGRQFSNSRSEMNVSTLELGDSALYLCASSLLTSGGPNEQFFGPGTRLTVL.

With regard to this clone: With a much larger clone just one base away, this may be a read error. The chain combines TRBV3-1 (or the pseudogene TRBV3-2) with TRBJ1-5; the D gene is possibly TRBD1 (5 bases). V dropped 0 bases and J dropped 2 bases, with 8 bases sitting between them. This CDR3 has 15 amino acids. Germline V lookup: CDR1 LGHDT, CDR2 YNNKEL (reference sequence). For the CDR3, the DNA is TGTGCCAGCAGCCAAGAGGGAGGGGGCAATCAGCCCCAGCATTTT. Translation: CASSQEGGGNQPQHF.

This clone was counted a single time. V and J are TRBV18 and TRBJ2-1; 13 bases are shared with TRBD2. The CDR3 spans 18 residues. V shed 0 bases and J 7 bases; nucleotides not matched to a gene: 9. CDR1 KGHSH and CDR2 LQKENI come from the germline V gene. The CDR3 spells CASSPPPPGLAGLNEQFF. The CDR3 DNA reads as TGTGCCAGCTCACCACCCCCCCCGGGACTAGCGGGATTAAATGAGCAGTTCTTC. The full variable domain, in which reference TRBV18 and TRBJ2-1 provide the parts outside the CDR3, is NAGVMQNPRHLVRRRGQEARLRCSPMKGHSHVYWYRQLPEEGLKFMVYLQKENIIDESGMPKERFSAEFPKEGPSILRIQQVVRGDSAAYFCASSPPPPGLAGLNEQFFGPGTRLTVL.